The rows below give T cell receptor beta chains drawn from one sample of a study of blood T cell repertoires in COVID-19. Produced via immunoSEQ multiplex PCR; TCRdb's table is partial and in-frame only. This sample has about 78,000 clones, with roughly 86% found just once. Specimen: peripheral blood. All receptors derive from a man in his forties or fifties with active or convalescent COVID-19. Each CDR3 is given without its conserved first and last residue. D genes are given only for firm matches.

D: TRBD1
V: TRBV19
CDR3: ASVGQGRNEQY

D: NA
V: TRBV9
CDR3: ASSVNVRETQY

D: NA
V: TRBV6-5
CDR3: ATSPARDEKLF

D: TRBD1
V: TRBV5-1
CDR3: ASSSGQEQETQY

D: NA
V: TRBV12-3/TRBV12-4
CDR3: ASSLGTGQY

D: NA
V: TRBV18
CDR3: ASSPPLYQETQY

D: NA
V: TRBV11-2
CDR3: ASRPSGRNSPLH

D: TRBD1
V: TRBV11-2
CDR3: ASRPTSGTGFSPLH

D: NA
V: TRBV5-1
CDR3: ASSSDSMNTEAF

D: NA
V: TRBV6-5
CDR3: ASRAGASKETQY

D: NA
V: TRBV24-1
CDR3: ATSQRLQETQY

D: TRBD2
V: TRBV5-1
CDR3: ASSFAGGLGTDTQY

D: NA
V: TRBV28
CDR3: ASSPSLSEAF

D: TRBD1
V: TRBV6-1
CDR3: ASSEGQGAYSNQPQH

D: NA
V: TRBV25-1
CDR3: ASSEPSGGNGANVLT

D: NA
V: TRBV4-1
CDR3: ASSQAWGGETEAF

D: NA
V: TRBV5-6
CDR3: ASSSLTGTDTQY

D: NA
V: TRBV28
CDR3: ASRISGERPQH

D: NA
V: TRBV11-2
CDR3: ASSPNWGGGETQY

D: NA
V: TRBV29-1
CDR3: SVQNYGYT

D: NA
V: TRBV2
CDR3: ASSEVPGARGTEAF

D: NA
V: TRBV19
CDR3: ASSRPGDSSGANVLT

D: NA
V: TRBV5-1
CDR3: ASSSGTNTGELF

D: TRBD1
V: TRBV3-1/TRBV3-2
CDR3: ASSQGTGGSYT

D: TRBD2
V: TRBV2
CDR3: ASSEALVAGEFSTDTQY

D: TRBD1
V: TRBV18
CDR3: ASSPGTGATANYGYT

D: TRBD1
V: TRBV9
CDR3: ASSATSTGGLTEAF

D: TRBD2
V: TRBV4-1
CDR3: ASSQEGLAIADTQY

D: NA
V: TRBV19
CDR3: ASRPTGDSQPQH

D: TRBD1
V: TRBV5-4
CDR3: ASSQGQSEAF

D: TRBD1
V: TRBV9
CDR3: ASSVGDSISQPQH

D: NA
V: TRBV15
CDR3: ATSTTVSSYEQY

D: TRBD2
V: TRBV24-1
CDR3: ATSGGTIQETQY

D: TRBD2
V: TRBV15
CDR3: ATSAGVSGDTQY

D: NA
V: TRBV10-3
CDR3: AISELSGAYEQY

D: NA
V: TRBV9
CDR3: ASSEGIQGNQETQY

D: TRBD1
V: TRBV28
CDR3: ASLPGQANSYGYT

D: TRBD1
V: TRBV4-1
CDR3: ASSQGGQGILAKNIQY

D: NA
V: TRBV2
CDR3: ASRGYGEQY

D: NA
V: TRBV6-5
CDR3: ASSYAGTTNYGYT

D: TRBD2
V: TRBV6-5
CDR3: ASRSGLARNEQF

D: TRBD2
V: TRBV6-1
CDR3: ASSEGLAAVGELF

D: NA
V: TRBV11-2
CDR3: ASSLVGRGGYT

D: TRBD2
V: TRBV10-1
CDR3: ASSENLAVSTDTQY

D: TRBD2
V: TRBV20-1
CDR3: SATRGETQY

D: NA
V: TRBV15
CDR3: ATSREGGSAEAF

D: NA
V: TRBV28
CDR3: ASSPPRVAFFETQY

D: NA
V: TRBV7-2
CDR3: ASSLRGLKETQY

D: NA
V: TRBV5-4
CDR3: ASSFGTGVGSPLH

D: TRBD2
V: TRBV19
CDR3: ASSIGQRGDLPPPVTGELF

D: NA
V: TRBV19
CDR3: ASSPQGGDSPLH

D: TRBD1
V: TRBV5-4
CDR3: ATKPGQGADTEAF

D: NA
V: TRBV7-2
CDR3: ASRTQVVAGELF

D: NA
V: TRBV6-5
CDR3: ASSTGTTYNSPLH